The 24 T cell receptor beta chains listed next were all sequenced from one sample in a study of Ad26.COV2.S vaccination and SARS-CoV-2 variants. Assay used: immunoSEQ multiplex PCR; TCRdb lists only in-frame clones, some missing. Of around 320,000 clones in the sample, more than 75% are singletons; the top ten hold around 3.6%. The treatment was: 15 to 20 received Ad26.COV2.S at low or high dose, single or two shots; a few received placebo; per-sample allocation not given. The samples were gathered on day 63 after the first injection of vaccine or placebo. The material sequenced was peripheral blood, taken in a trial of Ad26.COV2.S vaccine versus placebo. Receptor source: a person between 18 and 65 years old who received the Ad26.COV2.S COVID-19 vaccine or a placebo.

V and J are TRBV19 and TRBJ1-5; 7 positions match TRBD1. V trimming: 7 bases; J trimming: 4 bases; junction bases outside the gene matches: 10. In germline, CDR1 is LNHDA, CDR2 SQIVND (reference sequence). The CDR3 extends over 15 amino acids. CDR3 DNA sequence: TGTGCCAGTACCATCCAGGACAGGTCAAATCAGCCCCAGCATTTT. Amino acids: CASTIQDRSNQPQHF.

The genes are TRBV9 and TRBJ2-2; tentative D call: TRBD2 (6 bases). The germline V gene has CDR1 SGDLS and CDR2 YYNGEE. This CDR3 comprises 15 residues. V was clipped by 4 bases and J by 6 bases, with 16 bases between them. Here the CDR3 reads CASSPRTGGAGELFF. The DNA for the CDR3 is TGTGCCAGCAGCCCCCGGACCGGCGGGGCCGGGGAGCTGTTTTTT. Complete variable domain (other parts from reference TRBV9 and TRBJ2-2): DSGVTQTPKHLITATGQRVTLRCSPRSGDLSVYWYQQSLDQGLQFLIQYYNGEERAKGNILERFSAQQFPDLHSELNLSSLELGDSALYFCASSPRTGGAGELFFGEGSRLTVL.

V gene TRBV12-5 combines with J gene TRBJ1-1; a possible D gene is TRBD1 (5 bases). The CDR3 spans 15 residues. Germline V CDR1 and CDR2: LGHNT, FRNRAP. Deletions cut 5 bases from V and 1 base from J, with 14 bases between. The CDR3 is CASGTAGTGNTEAFF. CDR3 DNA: TGTGCTAGTGGTACCGCCGGGACCGGGAACACTGAAGCTTTCTTT.

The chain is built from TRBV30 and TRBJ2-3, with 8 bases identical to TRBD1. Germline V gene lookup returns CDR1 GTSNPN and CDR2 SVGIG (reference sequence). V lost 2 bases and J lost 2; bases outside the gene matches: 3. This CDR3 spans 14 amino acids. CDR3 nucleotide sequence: TGTGCCTGGAGTAAGGACAGGGACACAGATACGCAGTATTTT. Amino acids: CAWSKDRDTDTQYF.

The CDR3 nucleotides read TGCGCCAGCAAACACCCCCGACCAACTAATGAAAAACTGTTTTTT. This codes for CASKHPRPTNEKLFF. The genes are TRBV23-1 and TRBJ1-4; D unresolved. TRBV23-1 is sorted into the ORF group, with uncertain function. This CDR3 contains 15 residues. Deletions cut 7 bases from V and 0 bases from J, with 12 bases between.

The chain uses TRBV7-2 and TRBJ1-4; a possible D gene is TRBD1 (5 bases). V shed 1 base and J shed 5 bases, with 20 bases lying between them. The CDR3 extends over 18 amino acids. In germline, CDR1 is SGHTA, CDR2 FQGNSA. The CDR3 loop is CASSLGVRWRGRNEKLFF. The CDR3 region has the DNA TGTGCCAGCAGCTTAGGGGTACGGTGGAGGGGCCGGAATGAAAAACTGTTTTTT.

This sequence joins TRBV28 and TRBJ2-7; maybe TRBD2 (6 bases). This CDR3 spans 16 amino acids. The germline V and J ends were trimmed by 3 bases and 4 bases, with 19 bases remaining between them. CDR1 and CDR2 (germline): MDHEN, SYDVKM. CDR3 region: CASSLGGGVLVYEQYF. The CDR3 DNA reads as TGTGCCAGCAGTTTGGGTGGCGGGGTTCTTGTTTACGAGCAGTACTTC.

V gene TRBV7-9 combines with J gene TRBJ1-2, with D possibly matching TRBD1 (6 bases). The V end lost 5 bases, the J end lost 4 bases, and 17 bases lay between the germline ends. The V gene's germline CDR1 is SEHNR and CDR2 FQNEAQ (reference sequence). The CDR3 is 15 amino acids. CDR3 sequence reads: CASSPLGGPGYGYTF. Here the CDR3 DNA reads TGTGCCAGCAGCCCTTTGGGGGGGCCGGGCTATGGCTACACCTTC.

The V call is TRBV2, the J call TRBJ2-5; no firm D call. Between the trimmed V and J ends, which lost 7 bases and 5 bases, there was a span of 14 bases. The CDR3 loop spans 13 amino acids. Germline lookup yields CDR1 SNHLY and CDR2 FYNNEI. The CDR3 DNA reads TGTGCCAGCACCGAGAGTGGGTATGAGACCCAGTACTTC. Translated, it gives CASTESGYETQYF.

The chain's CDR3 is CASSQDRGTVSYEQYF. Here the CDR3 DNA reads TGCGCCAGCAGCCAAGATCGGGGGACAGTCTCCTACGAGCAGTACTTC. The chain carries TRBV4-3 and TRBJ2-7; possible D gene TRBD1, 7 bases. Between the trimmed V and J ends, which lost 0 bases and 0 bases, there was a span of 12 bases. There are 16 residues in the CDR3. CDR1 is LGHNA and CDR2 is YSLEER in the germline V gene.

Here the CDR3 reads CASSKDRNTEAFF. DNA of the CDR3: TGCGCCAGCAGCAAAGACAGGAACACTGAAGCTTTCTTT. The chain employs TRBV5-1 and TRBJ1-1; D perhaps matches TRBD1 (5 bases). The V gene lost 4 bases and the J gene lost 1 base, with 8 bases spanning the gap. Germline V gene sequence: CDR1 SGHRS, CDR2 YFSETQ. This CDR3 has 13 residues.

CDR3 region: CASSQNSQDTSTGELFF. CDR3 nucleotides: TGCGCCAGCAGCCAAAACTCACAAGACACGAGCACCGGGGAGCTGTTTTTT. The chain links TRBV4-3 to TRBJ2-2, with D uncertain. The V end was cut by 2 bases, the J end by 4 bases, with 17 bases between. The CDR3 is 17 residues long. Germline-derived CDR1 and CDR2 are LGHNA and YSLEER.

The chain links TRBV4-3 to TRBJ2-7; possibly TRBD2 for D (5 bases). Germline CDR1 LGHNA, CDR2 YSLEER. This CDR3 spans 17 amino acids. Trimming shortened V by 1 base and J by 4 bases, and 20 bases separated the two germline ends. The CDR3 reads CASSQGVRLAHRYEQYF. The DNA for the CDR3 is TGCGCCAGCAGCCAAGGGGTTCGGCTAGCTCATAGGTACGAGCAGTACTTC.

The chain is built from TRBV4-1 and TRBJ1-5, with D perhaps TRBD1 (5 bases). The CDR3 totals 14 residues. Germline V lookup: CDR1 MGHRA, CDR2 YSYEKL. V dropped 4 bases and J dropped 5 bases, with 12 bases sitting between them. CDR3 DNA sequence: TGCGCCAGCAGCCCCCTGGGGGGGTATCAGCCCCAGCATTTT. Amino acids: CASSPLGGYQPQHF.

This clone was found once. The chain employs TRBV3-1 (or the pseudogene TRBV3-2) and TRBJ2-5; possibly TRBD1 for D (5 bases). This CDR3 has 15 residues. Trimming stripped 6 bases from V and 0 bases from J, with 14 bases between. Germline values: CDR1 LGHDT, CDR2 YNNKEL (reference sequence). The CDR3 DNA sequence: TGTGCCAGCAGACTTACAGGCGCGTACCAAGAGACCCAGTACTTC. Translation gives CASRLTGAYQETQYF.

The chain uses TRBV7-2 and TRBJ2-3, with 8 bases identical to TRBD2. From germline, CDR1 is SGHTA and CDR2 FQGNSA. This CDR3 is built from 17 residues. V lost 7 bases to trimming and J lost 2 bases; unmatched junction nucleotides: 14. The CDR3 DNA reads TGTGCCAGCACTCGGGTAGCGGGGTCCTCCACCACAGATACGCAGTATTTT. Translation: CASTRVAGSSTTDTQYF.

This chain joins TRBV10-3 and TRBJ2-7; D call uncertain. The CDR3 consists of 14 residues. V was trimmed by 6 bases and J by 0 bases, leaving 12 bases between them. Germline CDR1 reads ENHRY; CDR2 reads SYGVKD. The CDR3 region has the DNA TGTGCCATCAGGGCACAGTCGAGCTCCTACGAGCAGTACTTC. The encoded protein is CAIRAQSSSYEQYF.

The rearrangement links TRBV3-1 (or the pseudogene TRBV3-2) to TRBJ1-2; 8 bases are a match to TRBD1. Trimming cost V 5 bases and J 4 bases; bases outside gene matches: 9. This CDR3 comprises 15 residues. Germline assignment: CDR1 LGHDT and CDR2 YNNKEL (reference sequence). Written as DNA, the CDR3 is TGTGCCAGCAGCTTTCGGACAGGGACGATCTATGGCTACACCTTC. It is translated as CASSFRTGTIYGYTF.

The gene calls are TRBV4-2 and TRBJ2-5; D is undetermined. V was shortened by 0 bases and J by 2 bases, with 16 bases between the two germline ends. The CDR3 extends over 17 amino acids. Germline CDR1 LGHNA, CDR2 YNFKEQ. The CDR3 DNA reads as TGTGCCAGCAGCCAAGATATAAACGTCAGGCGTCAAGAGACCCAGTACTTC. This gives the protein CASSQDINVRRQETQYF.

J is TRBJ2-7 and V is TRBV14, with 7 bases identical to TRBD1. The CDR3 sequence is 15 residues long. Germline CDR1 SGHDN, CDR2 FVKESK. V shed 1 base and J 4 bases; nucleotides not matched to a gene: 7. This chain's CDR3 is CASSQGQGSLYEQYF. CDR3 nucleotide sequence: TGTGCCAGCAGCCAAGGACAGGGCAGTCTATACGAGCAGTACTTC.

This CDR3 reads CASSLQGTDGYTF. The CDR3 DNA is TGTGCCAGCAGTCTCCAGGGTACCGATGGCTACACCTTC. V and J are TRBV12-3 or TRBV12-4 and TRBJ1-2; a possible D gene is TRBD1 (5 bases). V lost 5 bases, J lost 6 bases, and 13 bases lay in between. The CDR3 has 13 amino acids.

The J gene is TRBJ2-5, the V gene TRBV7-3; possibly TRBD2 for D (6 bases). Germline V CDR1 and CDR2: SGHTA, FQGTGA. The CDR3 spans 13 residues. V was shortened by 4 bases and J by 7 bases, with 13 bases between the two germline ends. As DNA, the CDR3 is TGTGCCAGCAGCTCAAATCTGGGGGGGACCCAGTACTTC. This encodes CASSSNLGGTQYF.

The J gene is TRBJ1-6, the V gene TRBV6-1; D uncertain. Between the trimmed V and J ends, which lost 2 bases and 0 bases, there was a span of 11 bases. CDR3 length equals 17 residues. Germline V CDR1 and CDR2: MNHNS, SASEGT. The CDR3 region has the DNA TGTGCCAGCAGTGAACTCCCAGCCAGCTCCTATAATTCACCCCTCCACTTT. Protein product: CASSELPASSYNSPLHF.

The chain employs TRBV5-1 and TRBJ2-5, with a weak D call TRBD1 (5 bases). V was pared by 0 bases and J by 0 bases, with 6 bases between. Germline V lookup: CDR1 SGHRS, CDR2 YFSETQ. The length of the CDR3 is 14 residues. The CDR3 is CASSLEDNQETQYF. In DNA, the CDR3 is TGCGCCAGCAGCTTGGAGGACAACCAAGAGACCCAGTACTTC. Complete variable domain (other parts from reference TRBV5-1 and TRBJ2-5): KAGVTQTPRYLIKTRGQQVTLSCSPISGHRSVSWYQQTPGQGLQFLFEYFSETQRNKGNFPGRFSGRQFSNSRSEMNVSTLELGDSALYLCASSLEDNQETQYFGPGTRLLVL.